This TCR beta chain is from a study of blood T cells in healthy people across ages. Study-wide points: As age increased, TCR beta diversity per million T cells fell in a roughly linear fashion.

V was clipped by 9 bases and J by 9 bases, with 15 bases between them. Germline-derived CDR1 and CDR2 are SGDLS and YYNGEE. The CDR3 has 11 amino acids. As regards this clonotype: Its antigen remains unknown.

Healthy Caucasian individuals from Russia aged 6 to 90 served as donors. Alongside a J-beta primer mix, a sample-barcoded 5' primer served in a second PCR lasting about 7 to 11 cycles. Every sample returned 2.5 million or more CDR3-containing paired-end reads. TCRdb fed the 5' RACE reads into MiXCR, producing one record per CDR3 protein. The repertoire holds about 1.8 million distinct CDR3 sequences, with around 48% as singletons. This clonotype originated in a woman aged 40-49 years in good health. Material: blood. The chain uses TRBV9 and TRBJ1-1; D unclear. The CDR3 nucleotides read TGTGCCACCGGGGATCGGAGACAAGCTTTCTTT. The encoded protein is CATGDRRQAFF. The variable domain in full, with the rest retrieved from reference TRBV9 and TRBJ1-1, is DSGVTQTPKHLITATGQRVTLRCSPRSGDLSVYWYQQSLDQGLQFLIQYYNGEERAKGNILERFSAQQFPDLHSELNLSSLELGDSALYFCATGDRRQAFFGQGTRLTVV.